This section outlines one T cell receptor beta chain sequence together with its context. Antigen: not known. The source of the sample is a study of CD8 T cells in Susac syndrome. Study findings and constraints: Only a relatively small number of individuals were included in the TCR sequencing and HLA analysis.

TCR beta was sequenced from blood CD8+ and CD4+ T cells. The multiple sclerosis controls were treatment-naive patients affected by stable or active relapsing-remitting disease. J lost 8 bases, V lost 6 bases, and 12 bases had no gene match. The length of the CDR3 is 14 residues. Germline assignment: CDR1 MNHEY and CDR2 SMNVEV (reference sequence). Reverse transcription used about 0.45 to 1 ug RNA and random hexamers. TCRdb used MiXCR to reprocess the immunoSEQ multiplex PCR reads, holding one entry per CDR3 protein. The sample records approximately 130,000 distinct CDR3 sequences, about 93% being singletons.

This TCR was sampled from a human donor with multiple sclerosis. The genes are TRBV27 and TRBJ1-2; 7 nucleotides match TRBD1. The sequencing sample was made of CD8+ T cells from PBMCs. CDR3 amino acids: CASSLRGRGSGYTF. As DNA, the CDR3 is TGTGCCAGCAGCTTGAGGGGGCGCGGTTCGGGCTACACCTTC.